The rows below give T cell receptor beta chains drawn from one sample of a study of blood T cell repertoires in COVID-19. Produced via immunoSEQ multiplex PCR; TCRdb's table is partial and in-frame only. The data show 310,000 or so clones, with 75% to 90% seen just once and around 9.5% held by the top ten. Sequencing was performed on PBMCs or T cells enriched from blood (not recorded which). All receptors derive from a middle-aged woman who had recovered from COVID-19. Both conserved end residues are part of each CDR3. D genes are given only for firm matches. Expanded clones get a size class; other rows say once, few or many, or leave the size out.

D gene | clone size | J gene | CDR3 length | V gene | CDR3 protein | CDR3 DNA
TRBD1 | NA | TRBJ2-5 | 13 | TRBV29-1 | CSARTGGQETQYF | TGCAGCGCCAGGACAGGGGGCCAAGAGACCCAGTACTTC
TRBD1 | NA | TRBJ2-7 | 15 | TRBV5-6 | CASSLDRDSSYEQYF | TGTGCCAGCAGCTTAGACCGGGACAGCTCCTACGAGCAGTACTTC
TRBD1 | NA | TRBJ1-4 | 18 | TRBV28 | CASSGPFVGTGGKEKLFF | TGTGCCAGCAGTGGGCCCTTCGTCGGGACAGGGGGGAAAGAAAAACTGTTTTTT
TRBD2 | NA | TRBJ2-7 | 16 | TRBV7-2 | CASSLEALAGTYEQYF | TGTGCCAGCAGCTTAGAGGCTTTAGCGGGAACCTACGAGCAGTACTTC
TRBD2 | NA | TRBJ2-2 | 14 | TRBV7-3 | CASSLRGVTGELFF | TGTGCCAGCAGCTTACGGGGGGTCACCGGGGAGCTGTTTTTT
NA | NA | TRBJ1-1 | 15 | TRBV5-4 | CASSPGGTLNTEAFF | TGTGCCAGCAGCCCCGGGGGGACCTTGAACACTGAAGCTTTCTTT
NA | NA | TRBJ1-1 | 13 | TRBV11-2 | CASSLVQGGEAFF | TGTGCCAGCAGCCTCGTACAGGGCGGTGAAGCTTTCTTT
TRBD1 | NA | TRBJ1-2 | 13 | TRBV11-3 | CASSLTGGYGYTF | TGTGCCAGCAGCCTAACAGGGGGATATGGCTACACCTTC
NA | NA | TRBJ1-1 | 12 | TRBV12-3/TRBV12-4 | CASSLAETEAFF | TGTGCCAGCAGCCTAGCTGAGACTGAAGCTTTCTTT
NA | NA | TRBJ2-1 | 15 | TRBV29-1 | CSVYSLRSGYNEQFF | TGCAGCGTTTACTCCCTTAGGTCGGGGTACAATGAGCAGTTCTTC
TRBD2 | NA | TRBJ2-1 | 15 | TRBV18 | CASSPERGTYNEQFF | TGTGCCAGCTCACCAGAGCGGGGGACATACAATGAGCAGTTCTTC
NA | NA | TRBJ2-1 | 15 | TRBV7-8 | CASSSRQRIDNEQFF | TGTGCCAGCAGCTCCCGGCAGCGCATCGACAATGAGCAGTTCTTC
NA | once | TRBJ2-1 | 14 | TRBV3-1/TRBV3-2 | CASTPKRGAGEQFF | TGTGCCAGCACTCCAAAACGGGGGGCCGGTGAGCAGTTCTTC
TRBD2 | NA | TRBJ2-1 | 16 | TRBV7-8 | CASSPRALAGDNEQFF | TGTGCCAGCAGCCCCAGAGCACTAGCGGGAGACAATGAGCAGTTCTTC
TRBD2 | NA | TRBJ2-2 | 15 | TRBV5-1 | CASSFSGGNTGELFF | TGCGCCAGCAGCTTTAGCGGGGGGAACACCGGGGAGCTGTTTTTT
NA | NA | TRBJ1-6 | 14 | TRBV28 | CASSLRQWNSPLHF | TGTGCCAGCAGTTTACGCCAGTGGAATTCACCCCTCCACTTT
TRBD2 | NA | TRBJ2-5 | 16 | TRBV14 | CASSPSDAGLKETQYF | TGTGCCAGCAGCCCCAGCGATGCGGGACTAAAAGAGACCCAGTACTTC
TRBD2 | NA | TRBJ2-1 | 14 | TRBV7-9 | CASSLWGGGDEQFF | TGTGCCAGCAGCTTATGGGGCGGGGGAGATGAGCAGTTCTTC
NA | NA | TRBJ1-2 | 14 | TRBV21-1 | CASSKGRGASGYTF | TGTGCCAGCAGCAAAGGTCGGGGGGCGAGTGGCTACACCTTC
NA | NA | TRBJ2-3 | 14 | TRBV6-5 | CASRRAPLEDTQYF | TGTGCCAGCAGGAGGGCACCTTTGGAGGATACGCAGTATTTT
TRBD2 | NA | TRBJ2-1 | 16 | TRBV6-5 | CASSYSLAVPPHEQFF | TGTGCCAGCAGTTACTCACTAGCGGTTCCCCCCCATGAGCAGTTCTTC
TRBD1 | NA | TRBJ1-5 | 15 | TRBV28 | CASTLQGEGNQPQHF | TGTGCCAGCACCTTACAGGGGGAGGGCAATCAGCCCCAGCATTTT
NA | NA | TRBJ1-1 | 15 | TRBV9 | CASSGSIRGTTEAFF | TGTGCCAGCAGCGGATCGATACGGGGGACCACTGAAGCTTTCTTT
TRBD2 | NA | TRBJ2-2 | 17 | TRBV19 | CASSRGLAGWNTGELFF | TGTGCCAGTAGTAGAGGACTAGCGGGGTGGAACACCGGGGAGCTGTTTTTT
TRBD2 | once | TRBJ2-7 | 18 | TRBV11-2 | CASSFLGTSGPLSYEQYF | TGTGCCAGCAGCTTCCTCGGGACTAGCGGGCCCCTCTCCTACGAGCAGTACTTC
NA | NA | TRBJ1-4 | 16 | TRBV7-9 | CASSSPPGATNEKLFF | TGTGCCAGCAGCTCACCCCCCGGTGCGACTAATGAAAAACTGTTTTTT
TRBD2 | NA | TRBJ2-7 | 15 | TRBV7-2 | CASSLVAGGGYEQYF | TGTGCCAGCAGCTTAGTGGCGGGAGGGGGCTACGAGCAGTACTTC
NA | NA | TRBJ2-7 | 13 | TRBV7-9 | CASRGRSSYEQYF | TGTGCCTCCAGGGGGAGGAGCTCCTACGAGCAGTACTTC
NA | NA | TRBJ2-3 | 14 | TRBV18 | CASSPPRLPNTQYF | TGTGCCAGCTCACCACCACGGTTACCGAATACGCAGTATTTT